The rows below give T cell receptor beta chains drawn from one sample of a study of vaccination and CD4 T cells after COVID-19. TCRdb called the PCR reads again in MiXCR, with one record for every CDR3 protein. The repertoire holds approximately 19,000 distinct CDR3 sequences, with roughly 63% as singletons. The starting material was CD4+ T cells from blood, obtained after SARS-CoV-2 vaccination. These receptors originate from a human donor who had recovered from COVID-19. Both conserved end residues are part of each CDR3. Each record gives: V gene, J gene, clone size, D gene, CDR3 protein, CDR3 DNA. A D gene is named only where the DNA matches it firmly. Clone size is given for some rows only: seen once, a few or many times, or a class if the clone is expanded.

V gene: TRBV27; J gene: TRBJ1-1; clone size: few; D gene: NA; CDR3 protein: CASSPWNGNTEAFF; CDR3 DNA: TGTGCCAGCAGCCCCTGGAACGGGAACACTGAAGCTTTCTTT
V gene: TRBV19; J gene: TRBJ2-1; clone size: NA; D gene: TRBD2; CDR3 protein: CASSMEREGNEQFF; CDR3 DNA: TGTGCCAGTAGTATGGAGCGGGAGGGGAATGAGCAGTTCTTC
V gene: TRBV12-3/TRBV12-4; J gene: TRBJ2-5; clone size: NA; D gene: TRBD2; CDR3 protein: CASSPAGEVGETQYF; CDR3 DNA: TGTGCCAGCAGTCCCGCGGGAGAGGTCGGGGAGACCCAGTACTTC
V gene: TRBV29-1; J gene: TRBJ2-7; clone size: NA; D gene: TRBD1; CDR3 protein: CSAARSGTGDYEQYF; CDR3 DNA: TGCAGCGCCGCCCGGTCGGGGACAGGCGACTACGAGCAGTACTTC
V gene: TRBV5-1; J gene: TRBJ2-7; clone size: NA; D gene: NA; CDR3 protein: CASSFDGSPEQYF; CDR3 DNA: TGCGCCAGCAGCTTCGACGGGAGCCCCGAGCAGTACTTC
V gene: TRBV29-1; J gene: TRBJ2-3; clone size: once; D gene: TRBD2; CDR3 protein: CSVVRLAEPEGTQYF; CDR3 DNA: TGCAGCGTCGTCCGACTAGCGGAACCGGAGGGTACGCAGTATTTT
V gene: TRBV15; J gene: TRBJ2-7; clone size: NA; D gene: TRBD1; CDR3 protein: CATSRDRALRHEQYF; CDR3 DNA: TGTGCCACCAGCAGGGACAGGGCTTTGCGGCACGAGCAGTACTTC
V gene: TRBV6-1; J gene: TRBJ2-7; clone size: NA; D gene: NA; CDR3 protein: CASSEEGTSPYEQYF; CDR3 DNA: TGTGCCAGCAGTGAAGAAGGGACGTCACCCTACGAGCAGTACTTC
V gene: TRBV12-3/TRBV12-4; J gene: TRBJ2-7; clone size: NA; D gene: NA; CDR3 protein: CASSATYEQYF; CDR3 DNA: TGTGCCAGCAGTGCGACCTACGAGCAGTACTTC
V gene: TRBV18; J gene: TRBJ1-1; clone size: few; D gene: TRBD1; CDR3 protein: CASSPRDRDDTEAFF; CDR3 DNA: TGTGCCAGCTCACCAAGGGACAGGGATGACACTGAAGCTTTCTTT
V gene: TRBV7-9; J gene: TRBJ1-4; clone size: NA; D gene: TRBD1; CDR3 protein: CASSPGTVGNEKLFF; CDR3 DNA: TGTGCCAGCAGCCCGGGGACAGTGGGTAATGAAAAACTGTTTTTT
V gene: TRBV19; J gene: TRBJ1-2; clone size: NA; D gene: NA; CDR3 protein: CASKTGNYGYTF; CDR3 DNA: TGTGCCAGTAAGACAGGAAACTATGGCTACACCTTC
V gene: TRBV20-1; J gene: TRBJ2-7; clone size: NA; D gene: TRBD2; CDR3 protein: CSARDLGGGTYEQYF; CDR3 DNA: TGCAGTGCTAGAGATCTAGGCGGGGGAACCTACGAGCAGTACTTC
V gene: TRBV2; J gene: TRBJ2-2; clone size: NA; D gene: TRBD2; CDR3 protein: CASKSSGGSGAGELFF; CDR3 DNA: TGTGCCAGCAAGTCTAGCGGGGGTTCGGGCGCCGGGGAGCTGTTTTTT
V gene: TRBV7-7; J gene: TRBJ2-3; clone size: few; D gene: TRBD2; CDR3 protein: CASSDGLAGSTDTQYF; CDR3 DNA: TGTGCTAGCAGTGACGGACTAGCGGGGAGCACAGATACGCAGTATTTT
V gene: TRBV7-9; J gene: TRBJ1-2; clone size: NA; D gene: NA; CDR3 protein: CASSSTVNGYTF; CDR3 DNA: TGTGCCAGCAGCTCAACAGTGAATGGCTACACCTTC
V gene: TRBV19; J gene: TRBJ2-7; clone size: NA; D gene: TRBD1; CDR3 protein: CATQFRTGGIYEQYF; CDR3 DNA: TGTGCCACCCAGTTCAGGACAGGGGGAATCTACGAGCAGTACTTC
V gene: TRBV24-1; J gene: TRBJ2-5; clone size: NA; D gene: TRBD2; CDR3 protein: CATSDSRLAGETQYF; CDR3 DNA: TGTGCCACCAGTGACTCCAGACTAGCGGGAGAGACCCAGTACTTC
V gene: TRBV6-5; J gene: TRBJ1-5; clone size: few; D gene: NA; CDR3 protein: CASSNSFDGNQPQHF; CDR3 DNA: TGTGCCAGCAGTAACTCTTTCGACGGTAATCAGCCCCAGCATTTT
V gene: TRBV27; J gene: TRBJ1-2; clone size: few; D gene: TRBD1; CDR3 protein: CASSSHAQGYYGYTF; CDR3 DNA: TGTGCCAGCAGTTCACACGCACAGGGGTACTATGGCTACACCTTC
V gene: TRBV28; J gene: TRBJ1-1; clone size: NA; D gene: NA; CDR3 protein: CASSFSNTEAFF; CDR3 DNA: TGTGCCAGCAGTTTCAGCAACACTGAAGCTTTCTTT
V gene: TRBV20-1; J gene: TRBJ2-1; clone size: NA; D gene: NA; CDR3 protein: CSVQVLGQANEQFF; CDR3 DNA: TGCAGTGTTCAGGTATTGGGCCAGGCTAATGAGCAGTTCTTC
V gene: TRBV7-2; J gene: TRBJ1-4; clone size: NA; D gene: NA; CDR3 protein: CASSLRATNEKLFF; CDR3 DNA: TGTGCCAGCAGCTTGAGGGCAACTAATGAAAAACTGTTTTTT
V gene: TRBV12-3/TRBV12-4; J gene: TRBJ2-2; clone size: NA; D gene: NA; CDR3 protein: CASTDSGGTGELFF; CDR3 DNA: TGTGCCAGCACAGATAGCGGAGGCACCGGGGAGCTGTTTTTT
V gene: TRBV7-9; J gene: TRBJ1-5; clone size: few; D gene: NA; CDR3 protein: CASSRGPGHNQPQHF; CDR3 DNA: TGTGCCAGCAGCCGGGGTCCGGGTCACAATCAGCCCCAGCATTTT
V gene: TRBV20-1; J gene: TRBJ2-2; clone size: medium-sized; D gene: TRBD2; CDR3 protein: CSGVGRASTGELFF; CDR3 DNA: TGCAGTGGGGTCGGGAGGGCCTCCACCGGGGAGCTGTTTTTT
V gene: TRBV10-3; J gene: TRBJ2-7; clone size: NA; D gene: NA; CDR3 protein: CAISESGSSYEQYF; CDR3 DNA: TGTGCCATCAGTGAGTCAGGGAGCTCCTACGAGCAGTACTTC
V gene: TRBV18; J gene: TRBJ2-1; clone size: NA; D gene: NA; CDR3 protein: CATPPRPSRVDEQFF; CDR3 DNA: TGTGCCACCCCTCCCAGGCCATCACGGGTCGATGAGCAGTTCTTC
V gene: TRBV9; J gene: TRBJ2-7; clone size: NA; D gene: TRBD2; CDR3 protein: CASSVAGTSGYEQYF; CDR3 DNA: TGTGCCAGCAGCGTAGCCGGGACTAGCGGCTACGAGCAGTACTTC
V gene: TRBV7-2; J gene: TRBJ1-1; clone size: NA; D gene: TRBD1; CDR3 protein: CASSPTGGRTEAFF; CDR3 DNA: TGTGCCAGCAGCCCTACAGGGGGGAGGACTGAAGCTTTCTTT
V gene: TRBV27; J gene: TRBJ2-2; clone size: NA; D gene: TRBD2; CDR3 protein: CASTRGRTSGAGHTGELFF; CDR3 DNA: TGTGCCAGCACCAGGGGTAGGACTAGCGGAGCGGGGCACACCGGGGAGCTGTTTTTT
V gene: TRBV2; J gene: TRBJ1-2; clone size: NA; D gene: NA; CDR3 protein: CAIQGGLGDYGYTF; CDR3 DNA: TGTGCCATACAGGGAGGGCTTGGCGACTATGGCTACACCTTC
V gene: TRBV7-2; J gene: TRBJ2-7; clone size: NA; D gene: TRBD2; CDR3 protein: CASSHSYSGMGVSYEQYF; CDR3 DNA: TGTGCCAGCAGCCACTCCTATAGCGGGATGGGGGTATCCTACGAGCAGTACTTC
V gene: TRBV18; J gene: TRBJ2-5; clone size: NA; D gene: TRBD2; CDR3 protein: CASSPLKTSQAETQYF; CDR3 DNA: TGTGCCAGCTCACCCTTGAAGACTAGCCAGGCCGAGACCCAGTACTTC
V gene: TRBV28; J gene: TRBJ2-1; clone size: NA; D gene: NA; CDR3 protein: CASNLADEYNEQFF; CDR3 DNA: TGTGCCAGCAACCTAGCAGACGAATACAATGAGCAGTTCTTC
V gene: TRBV20-1; J gene: TRBJ1-1; clone size: NA; D gene: NA; CDR3 protein: CSAYKQPLNTEAFF; CDR3 DNA: TGCAGTGCTTATAAACAGCCATTGAACACTGAAGCTTTCTTT
V gene: TRBV9; J gene: TRBJ2-2; clone size: NA; D gene: NA; CDR3 protein: CASSALKDSNTGELFF; CDR3 DNA: TGTGCCAGCAGCGCCCTAAAGGACTCGAACACCGGGGAGCTGTTTTTT
V gene: TRBV4-2; J gene: TRBJ2-3; clone size: once; D gene: TRBD2; CDR3 protein: CASSLRGGSGRRDTQYF; CDR3 DNA: TGTGCCAGCAGCCTTAGGGGTGGGAGCGGGAGAAGAGATACGCAGTATTTT
V gene: TRBV7-2; J gene: TRBJ2-7; clone size: NA; D gene: TRBD1; CDR3 protein: CASSLVGQGNEQYF; CDR3 DNA: TGTGCCAGCAGCTTAGTAGGACAGGGGAACGAGCAGTACTTC
V gene: TRBV7-6; J gene: TRBJ2-5; clone size: once; D gene: TRBD2; CDR3 protein: CASSLGLAGGGQETQYF; CDR3 DNA: TGTGCCAGCAGCCTCGGACTAGCGGGAGGAGGACAAGAGACCCAGTACTTC
V gene: TRBV7-9; J gene: TRBJ1-2; clone size: NA; D gene: TRBD1; CDR3 protein: CASSLGIGQGDANYGYTF; CDR3 DNA: TGTGCCAGCAGCTTAGGTATCGGACAGGGTGACGCTAACTATGGCTACACCTTC
V gene: TRBV2; J gene: TRBJ2-3; clone size: NA; D gene: NA; CDR3 protein: CASRASRGSTDTQYF; CDR3 DNA: TGTGCCAGCAGGGCTAGCCGGGGAAGCACAGATACGCAGTATTTT
V gene: TRBV30; J gene: TRBJ1-2; clone size: NA; D gene: NA; CDR3 protein: CAWSVPGSRGYGYTF; CDR3 DNA: TGTGCCTGGAGTGTACCAGGCAGCAGAGGATATGGCTACACCTTC
V gene: TRBV7-2; J gene: TRBJ2-7; clone size: NA; D gene: TRBD1; CDR3 protein: CASSIEGQGRYEQYF; CDR3 DNA: TGTGCCAGCAGCATCGAAGGACAGGGGAGGTACGAGCAGTACTTC
V gene: TRBV5-4; J gene: TRBJ2-2; clone size: NA; D gene: NA; CDR3 protein: CASSLGGNGELFF; CDR3 DNA: TGTGCCAGCAGCTTGGGGGGGAACGGGGAGCTGTTTTTT
V gene: TRBV7-6; J gene: TRBJ2-1; clone size: NA; D gene: NA; CDR3 protein: CASSLGQIYNEQFF; CDR3 DNA: TGTGCCAGCAGCCTGGGGCAGATCTACAATGAGCAGTTCTTC
V gene: TRBV7-9; J gene: TRBJ1-2; clone size: NA; D gene: NA; CDR3 protein: CASSLSGTDNYGYTF; CDR3 DNA: TGTGCCAGCAGCTTATCTGGGACCGACAACTATGGCTACACCTTC
V gene: TRBV11-2; J gene: TRBJ2-6; clone size: once; D gene: TRBD1; CDR3 protein: CASSLVIGQGSGANVLTF; CDR3 DNA: TGTGCCAGCAGCTTAGTAATAGGACAGGGCTCTGGGGCCAACGTCCTGACTTTC
V gene: TRBV20-1; J gene: TRBJ1-5; clone size: few; D gene: NA; CDR3 protein: CSASRQVSSNQPQHF; CDR3 DNA: TGCAGTGCTAGCAGACAGGTATCAAGCAATCAGCCCCAGCATTTT
V gene: TRBV25-1; J gene: TRBJ2-5; clone size: once; D gene: NA; CDR3 protein: CASSEYGGIWTQYF; CDR3 DNA: TGTGCCAGCAGTGAATATGGCGGGATATGGACCCAGTACTTC
V gene: TRBV4-2; J gene: TRBJ2-3; clone size: NA; D gene: NA; CDR3 protein: CASSQDLAYTQYF; CDR3 DNA: TGTGCCAGCAGCCAAGATCTTGCATATACGCAGTATTTT
V gene: TRBV10-3; J gene: TRBJ2-5; clone size: NA; D gene: NA; CDR3 protein: CAISEHRSGMGQETQYF; CDR3 DNA: TGTGCCATCAGTGAGCATCGGTCCGGAATGGGGCAAGAGACCCAGTACTTC